These 13 T cell receptor beta chains came from one sample sequenced in a study of beta chain features in type 1 diabetes. The isolated RNA, all of it, was reverse transcribed, so expressed TCRB transcripts were what got sequenced. Profiling relied on immunoSEQ multiplex PCR, and the TCRdb table lists in-frame clones only, not all of them. The sample includes 350,000 to 450,000 clones, more than 12% seen only once; the top ten take more than 0.015%. Source material: naive CD4+ T cells from blood. Every receptor here comes from a woman aged 18-35 years in good health.

This chain connects TRBV4-1 to TRBJ2-2, with TRBD2 identical over 7 bases. The germline CDR1 and CDR2 sequences are MGHRA and YSYEKL. Trimming removed 0 bases from V and 0 bases from J; junction bases left unmatched: 1. The CDR3 covers 16 residues. The CDR3 sequence: CASSQEAGANTGELFF. The CDR3 region has the DNA TGCGCCAGCAGCCAAGAGGCGGGAGCGAACACCGGGGAGCTGTTTTTT.

A few counts support this clone. The chain uses TRBV5-1 and TRBJ2-1; 12 bases fit TRBD2. The CDR3 is 18 residues long. Germline-derived CDR1 and CDR2 are SGHRS and YFSETQ. V lost 0 bases and J lost 0; bases outside the gene matches: 4. The CDR3 bases are TGCGCCAGCAGCTTGGGACTAGCGGGAGAAATCTCCTACAATGAGCAGTTCTTC. This translates into CASSLGLAGEISYNEQFF.

The chain uses TRBV12-5 and TRBJ2-1; TRBD2 matches 13 bases. CDR1 and CDR2 from the germline V gene are LGHNT and FRNRAP. The length of the CDR3 is 15 residues. The ends lost 6 bases at V and 9 bases at J; junction bases unmatched: 8. This chain's CDR3 is CASGPGLAGDPEQFF. CDR3 coding DNA: TGTGCTAGTGGCCCTGGACTAGCGGGAGATCCTGAGCAGTTCTTC.

The rearrangement uses TRBV4-1 and TRBJ2-1; D remains unclear. The CDR3 extends over 12 amino acids. The germline gives CDR1 MGHRA, CDR2 YSYEKL. Trimming took 3 bases from V and 9 from J, leaving 9 bases between them. The CDR3 loop is CASSHVLGEQFF. In DNA form, the CDR3 reads TGCGCCAGCAGCCACGTCCTCGGTGAGCAGTTCTTC.

The chain uses TRBV27 and TRBJ2-1, with 8 bases lining up with TRBD1. The trim removed 2 bases at V and 4 bases at J, leaving 7 bases unmatched. CDR3 size: 16 residues. CDR1 and CDR2 from the germline V gene are MNHEY and SMNVEV (reference sequence). The CDR3 sequence is CASSLISGQVYNEQFF. The CDR3 DNA follows: TGTGCCAGCAGTTTAATCTCGGGACAGGTATACAATGAGCAGTTCTTC.

The chain links TRBV19 to TRBJ2-2, with D maybe TRBD2 (6 bases). Trimming took 10 bases from V and 2 from J, leaving 14 bases between them. This CDR3 contains 14 residues. The germline gives CDR1 LNHDA, CDR2 SQIVND (reference sequence). CDR3 protein: CATIGRRNTGELFF. The CDR3 DNA is TGTGCCACTATCGGGAGAAGAAACACCGGGGAGCTGTTTTTT. Variable domain in full (rest from reference TRBV19 and TRBJ2-2): DGGITQSPKYLFRKEGQNVTLSCEQNLNHDAMYWYRQDPGQGLRLIYYSQIVNDFQKGDIAEGYSVSREKKESFPLTVTSAQKNPTAFYLCATIGRRNTGELFFGEGSRLTVL.

This clone occurred a few times. This chain uses TRBV9 with TRBJ2-4; tentatively, D is TRBD2 (6 bases). CDR1 and CDR2 (germline): SGDLS, YYNGEE. Trimming removed 3 bases at V and 2 bases at J, with 12 bases between. The CDR3 length is 15 residues. The CDR3 region is CASSGGEWSKNIQYF. The CDR3 bases are TGTGCCAGCAGCGGGGGGGAGTGGTCCAAAAACATTCAGTACTTC.

Only a few counts were recorded for this clone. This chain connects TRBV19 to TRBJ2-7; 7 bases match TRBD2. The CDR3 runs 17 residues. Looked up from germline, CDR1 is LNHDA and CDR2 is SQIVND (reference sequence). J was trimmed by 2 bases and V by 3 bases; bases with no gene match: 13. The CDR3 sequence is CASSIQGLGDGAYEQYF. CDR3 nucleotide sequence: TGTGCCAGTAGTATCCAAGGACTAGGCGACGGAGCCTACGAGCAGTACTTC.

V gene TRBV7-2 combines with J gene TRBJ2-1, with no clear D. Trimming left V 1 base short and J 10 bases short, with 11 bases between. This CDR3 has 13 residues. Germline-derived CDR1 and CDR2 are SGHTA and FQGNSA. This CDR3 is CASSLVVAPEQFF. In DNA form, the CDR3 reads TGTGCCAGCAGCTTAGTTGTGGCACCCGAGCAGTTCTTC. Based on the CDR3 plus reference TRBV7-2 and TRBJ2-1, the full variable domain is GAGVSQSPSNKVTEKGKDVELRCDPISGHTALYWYRQSLGQGLEFLIYFQGNSAPDKSGLPSDRFSAERTGGSVSTLTIQRTQQEDSAVYLCASSLVVAPEQFFGPGTRLTVL.

This clone was counted between two and nine times. V is TRBV29-1 and J is TRBJ2-7; 7 nucleotides agree with TRBD1. CDR3 length: 12 amino acids. Germline CDR1 and CDR2: SQVTM and ANQGSEA. J gave up 3 bases and V 6 bases, and 5 bases lay outside the gene matches. The CDR3 region is CSVGQVGYEQYF. In DNA, the CDR3 is TGCAGCGTAGGACAGGTGGGCTACGAGCAGTACTTC.

This chain connects TRBV2 to TRBJ1-1; 8 bases are shared with TRBD1. CDR1 is SNHLY, CDR2 FYNNEI, per germline. CDR3 length: 14 amino acids. Germline trimming cut 9 bases from V and 6 bases from J; bases unmatched to any gene: 12. CDR3 coding DNA: TGTGCCAGATCCTGGGGGACAGGTTTACCTGAAGCTTTCTTT. It is translated as CARSWGTGLPEAFF.

The chain joins TRBV18 to TRBJ1-1; D gene uncertain. Germline V lookup: CDR1 KGHSH, CDR2 LQKENI. Trimming stripped 6 bases from V and 2 bases from J, with 10 bases between. CDR3 size: 13 residues. The CDR3 DNA sequence: TGTGCCAGCTCCTTGACATTAAACACTGAAGCTTTCTTT. It yields the protein CASSLTLNTEAFF.

The chain's CDR3 is CASSIPSPHNEQFF. The CDR3 DNA follows: TGTGCCAGCAGTATTCCTAGCCCTCACAATGAGCAGTTCTTC. The chain combines TRBV27 with TRBJ2-1; a weak D match, TRBD2 (5 bases). Germline CDR1 reads MNHEY; CDR2 reads SMNVEV (reference sequence). Between the trimmed V and J ends, which lost 5 bases and 5 bases, there was a span of 13 bases. CDR3 length equals 14 residues.